The T cell receptor (beta chain) described here comes from a study of cytomegalovirus exposure and HLA in healthy donors. Study at large: Prior work identified around 110 million unique TCR beta sequences in about 179 million T cells.

About this clone: Its specificity is unknown.

Study-wide results and limits: When analyzed later, the rates of TCR association showed variation by HLA locus, with DRB1 the most and HLA-C the fewest.

The CDR3 extends over 16 amino acids. CDR1 is MNHEY and CDR2 is SVGAGI in the germline V gene. Trimming removed 2 bases from V and 4 bases from J; junction bases left unmatched: 2. PCR amplification relied on 60 Vbeta primers (plus 13 Jbeta primers). The authors' processing: Some 11 million of the 60 million to 90 million unique TCR beta chains counted in a later analysis were shared. Measured with immunoSEQ multiplex PCR; TCRdb has only the in-frame clones, and not every one. That table gives V, J and clone size, and the DNA gave D and trimming. Of around 270,000 clones detected, 80% appear once; the ten largest clones hold approximately 0.3%.

The chain joins TRBV6-5 to TRBJ2-1; 13 bases map to TRBD2. This receptor was identified in a girl between 2 and 10 years old in good health and CMV-seronegative. The sample comprised PBMCs. CDR3 sequence: CASSYRLAGGYNEQFF. CDR3 nucleotides: TGTGCCAGCAGTTACAGACTAGCGGGGGGATACAATGAGCAGTTCTTC.